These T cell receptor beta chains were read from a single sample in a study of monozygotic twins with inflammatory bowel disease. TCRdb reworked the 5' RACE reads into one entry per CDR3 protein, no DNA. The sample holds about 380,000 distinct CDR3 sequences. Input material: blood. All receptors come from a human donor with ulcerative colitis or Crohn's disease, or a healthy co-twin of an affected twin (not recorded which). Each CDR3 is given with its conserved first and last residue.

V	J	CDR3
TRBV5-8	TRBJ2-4	CASIPRIQALAKNIQYF
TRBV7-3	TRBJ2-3	CASSLIGTDTQYF
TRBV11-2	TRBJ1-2	CASSSGTGGGLYGYTF
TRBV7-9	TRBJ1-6	CASSSIANSPLHF
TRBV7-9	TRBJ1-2	CASSLGQKYGYTF
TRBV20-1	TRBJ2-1	CSARDLRAYNEQFF
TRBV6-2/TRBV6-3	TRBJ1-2	CASRDVAYGYTF
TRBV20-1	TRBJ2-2	CSARDHRNTGELFF
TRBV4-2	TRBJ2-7	CASSQAGTSGGTKQYF
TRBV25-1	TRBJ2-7	CASSESGGSYEQYF
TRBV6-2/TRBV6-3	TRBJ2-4	CASHRGNSAKNIQYF
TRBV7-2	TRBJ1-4	CASSRQGRINEKLFF
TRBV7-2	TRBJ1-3	CASSYPGAVGNTIYF
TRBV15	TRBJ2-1	CATSRGEGGLIFDEQFF
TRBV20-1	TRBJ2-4	CSPSQDENIQYF
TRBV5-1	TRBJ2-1	CASSTTGTSYNEQFF
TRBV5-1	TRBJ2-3	CASSLTQSTDTQYF
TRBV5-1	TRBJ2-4	CASKGEGDLAKNIQYF
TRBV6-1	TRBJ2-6	CASSEAFLRGTGANVLTF
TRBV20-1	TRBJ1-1	CSARDMAYEAFF
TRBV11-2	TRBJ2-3	CASSLGPWGTDTQYF
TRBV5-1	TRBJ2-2	CASSLAIGLGELFF
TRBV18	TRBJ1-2	CASSPQSTPGQGRGYTF
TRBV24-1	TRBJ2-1	CATSRGQGADEQFF
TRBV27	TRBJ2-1	CASSPGASGPTGQFF
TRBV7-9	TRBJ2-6	CASRPGTVPSGANVLTF
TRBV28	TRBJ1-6	CASSLTGWGKYNSPLHF
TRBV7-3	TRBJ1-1	CASSPSGGRAFF
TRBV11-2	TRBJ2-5	CASSRTTGHQETQYF
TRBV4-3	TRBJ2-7	CASSQDLNGQSYEQYF
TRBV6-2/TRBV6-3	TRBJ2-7	CASTQQGFEQYF
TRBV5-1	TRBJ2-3	CASSVTSGGAGDTQYF
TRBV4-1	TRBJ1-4	CASSQEDRVTTNEKLFF
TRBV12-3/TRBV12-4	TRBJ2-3	CASSFRGGGVDTQYF
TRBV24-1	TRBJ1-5	CATSDSGTGPQPQHF
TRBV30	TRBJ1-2	CAWSNQATSRGFF
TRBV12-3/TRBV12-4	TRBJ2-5	CANGSFVGNRLWETQYF
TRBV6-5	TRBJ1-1	CASSYSDRGMNTEAFF